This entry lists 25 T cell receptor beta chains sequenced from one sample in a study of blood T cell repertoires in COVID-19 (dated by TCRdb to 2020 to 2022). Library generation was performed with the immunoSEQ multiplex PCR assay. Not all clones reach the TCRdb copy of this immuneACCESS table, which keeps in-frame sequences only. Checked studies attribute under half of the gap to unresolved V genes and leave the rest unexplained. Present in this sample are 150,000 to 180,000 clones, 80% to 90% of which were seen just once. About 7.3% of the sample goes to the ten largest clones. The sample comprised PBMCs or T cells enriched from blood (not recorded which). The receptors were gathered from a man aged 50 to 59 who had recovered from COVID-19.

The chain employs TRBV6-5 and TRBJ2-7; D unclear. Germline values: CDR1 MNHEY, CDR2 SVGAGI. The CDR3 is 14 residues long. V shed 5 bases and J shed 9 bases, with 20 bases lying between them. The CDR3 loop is CASSPGTISTRQYF. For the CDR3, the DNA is TGTGCCAGCAGTCCTGGTACGATATCCACACGGCAGTACTTC.

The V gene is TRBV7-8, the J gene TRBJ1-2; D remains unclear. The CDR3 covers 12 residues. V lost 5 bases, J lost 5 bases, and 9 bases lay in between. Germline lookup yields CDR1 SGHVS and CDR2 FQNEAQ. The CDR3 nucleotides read TGTGCCAGCAGCCCCGAGGGATATGGCTACACCTTC. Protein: CASSPEGYGYTF.

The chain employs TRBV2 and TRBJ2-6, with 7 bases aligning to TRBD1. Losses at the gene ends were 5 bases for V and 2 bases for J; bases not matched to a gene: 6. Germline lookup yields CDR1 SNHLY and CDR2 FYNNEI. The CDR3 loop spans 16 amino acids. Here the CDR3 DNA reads TGTGCCAGCAGTAAGGGGACAGCCACTGGGGCCAACGTCCTGACTTTC. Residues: CASSKGTATGANVLTF.

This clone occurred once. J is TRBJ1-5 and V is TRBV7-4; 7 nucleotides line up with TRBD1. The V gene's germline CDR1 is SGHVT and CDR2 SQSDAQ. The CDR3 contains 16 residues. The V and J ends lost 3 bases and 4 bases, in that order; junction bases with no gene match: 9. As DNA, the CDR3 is TGTGCCAGCAGCTTTTTGGAGGGGGCGATAAATCAGCCCCAGCATTTT. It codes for CASSFLEGAINQPQHF.

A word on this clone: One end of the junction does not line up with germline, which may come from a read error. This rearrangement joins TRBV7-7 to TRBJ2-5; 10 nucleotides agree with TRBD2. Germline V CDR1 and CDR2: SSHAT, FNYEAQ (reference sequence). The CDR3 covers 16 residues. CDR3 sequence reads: CASSLGPSGGQETQYF. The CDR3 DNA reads TGTGCTAGCAGCTTAGGGCCTAGCGGGGGCCAAGAGACCCAGTACTTC.

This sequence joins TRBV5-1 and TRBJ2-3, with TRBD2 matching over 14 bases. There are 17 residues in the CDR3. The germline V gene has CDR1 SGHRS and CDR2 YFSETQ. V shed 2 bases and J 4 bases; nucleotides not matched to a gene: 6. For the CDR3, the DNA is TGCGCCAGCAGCTTACTTCAGACTAGCGGGGGGGCAGATACGCAGTATTTT. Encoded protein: CASSLLQTSGGADTQYF. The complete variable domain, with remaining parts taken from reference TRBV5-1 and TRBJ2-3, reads KAGVTQTPRYLIKTRGQQVTLSCSPISGHRSVSWYQQTPGQGLQFLFEYFSETQRNKGNFPGRFSGRQFSNSRSEMNVSTLELGDSALYLCASSLLQTSGGADTQYFGPGTRLTVL.

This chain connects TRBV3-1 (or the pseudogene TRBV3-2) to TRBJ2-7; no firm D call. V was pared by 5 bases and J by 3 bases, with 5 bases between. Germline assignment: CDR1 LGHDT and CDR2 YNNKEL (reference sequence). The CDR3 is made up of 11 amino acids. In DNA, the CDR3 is TGTGCCAGCAGCTCCCACTACGAGCAGTACTTC. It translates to CASSSHYEQYF.

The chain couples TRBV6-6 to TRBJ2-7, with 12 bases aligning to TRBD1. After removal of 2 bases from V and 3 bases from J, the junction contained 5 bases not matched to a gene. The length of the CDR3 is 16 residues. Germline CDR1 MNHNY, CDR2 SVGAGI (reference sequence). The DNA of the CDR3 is TGTGCCAGCAGTTACAAGGGACAGGGGGCAGGCTACGAGCAGTACTTC. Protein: CASSYKGQGAGYEQYF.

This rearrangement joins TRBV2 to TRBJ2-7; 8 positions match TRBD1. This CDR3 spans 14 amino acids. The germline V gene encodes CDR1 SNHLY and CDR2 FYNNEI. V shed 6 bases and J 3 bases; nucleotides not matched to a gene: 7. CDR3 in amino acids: CASSAGTGSYEQYF. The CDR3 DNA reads TGTGCCAGCAGCGCCGGGACAGGAAGCTACGAGCAGTACTTC. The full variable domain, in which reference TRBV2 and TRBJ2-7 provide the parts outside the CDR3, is EPEVTQTPSHQVTQMGQEVILRCVPISNHLYFYWYRQILGQKVEFLVSFYNNEISEKSEIFDDQFSVERPDGSNFTLKIRSTKLEDSAMYFCASSAGTGSYEQYFGPGTRLTVT.

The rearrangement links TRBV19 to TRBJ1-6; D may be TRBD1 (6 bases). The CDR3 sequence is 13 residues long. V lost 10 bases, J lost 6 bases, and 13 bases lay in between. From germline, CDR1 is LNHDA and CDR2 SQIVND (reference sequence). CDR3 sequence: CATQTGFNSPLHF. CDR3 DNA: TGTGCCACCCAGACAGGATTTAATTCACCCCTCCACTTT.

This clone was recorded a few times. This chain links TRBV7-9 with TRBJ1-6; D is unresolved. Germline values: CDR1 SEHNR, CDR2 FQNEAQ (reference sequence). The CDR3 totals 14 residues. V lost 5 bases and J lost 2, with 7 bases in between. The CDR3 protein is CASSPDTYNSPLHF. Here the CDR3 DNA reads TGTGCCAGCAGCCCCGACACCTATAATTCACCCCTCCACTTT.

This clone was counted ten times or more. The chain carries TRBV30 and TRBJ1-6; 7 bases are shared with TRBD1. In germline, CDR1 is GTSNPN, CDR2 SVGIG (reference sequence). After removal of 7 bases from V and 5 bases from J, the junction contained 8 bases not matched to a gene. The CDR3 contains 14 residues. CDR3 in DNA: TGTGCCTCACAAGGGACAGCCGATAATTCACCCCTCCACTTT. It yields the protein CASQGTADNSPLHF.

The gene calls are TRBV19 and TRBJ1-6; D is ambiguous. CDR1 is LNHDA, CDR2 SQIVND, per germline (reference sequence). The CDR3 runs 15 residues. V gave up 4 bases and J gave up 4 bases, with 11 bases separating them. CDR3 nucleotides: TGTGCCAGTAGTAAGAAGCAGGCGTATAATTCACCCCTCCACTTT. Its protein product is CASSKKQAYNSPLHF.

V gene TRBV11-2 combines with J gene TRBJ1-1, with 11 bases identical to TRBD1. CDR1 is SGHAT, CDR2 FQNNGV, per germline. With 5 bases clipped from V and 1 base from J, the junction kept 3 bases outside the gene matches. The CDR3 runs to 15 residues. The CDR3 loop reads CASSPGTGGNTEAFF. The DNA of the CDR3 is TGTGCCAGCAGCCCCGGGACAGGGGGGAACACTGAAGCTTTCTTT.

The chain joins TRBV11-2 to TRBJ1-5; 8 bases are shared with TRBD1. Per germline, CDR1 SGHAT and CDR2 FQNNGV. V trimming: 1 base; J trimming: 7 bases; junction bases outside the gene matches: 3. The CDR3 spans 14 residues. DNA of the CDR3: TGTGCCAGCAGCTTAGCAGGGGGCGGACAGCCCCAGCATTTT. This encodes CASSLAGGGQPQHF. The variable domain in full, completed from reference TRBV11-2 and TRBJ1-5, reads EAGVAQSPRYKIIEKRQSVAFWCNPISGHATLYWYQQILGQGPKLLIQFQNNGVVDDSQLPKDRFSAERLKGVDSTLKIQPAKLEDSAVYLCASSLAGGGQPQHFGDGTRLSIL.

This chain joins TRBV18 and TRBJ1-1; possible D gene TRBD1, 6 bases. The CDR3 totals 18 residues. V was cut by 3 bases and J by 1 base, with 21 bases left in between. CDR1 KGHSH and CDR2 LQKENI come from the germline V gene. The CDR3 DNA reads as TGTGCCAGCTCACCCTGGGACATCATAACCCCACCGAACACTGAAGCTTTCTTT. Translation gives CASSPWDIITPPNTEAFF.

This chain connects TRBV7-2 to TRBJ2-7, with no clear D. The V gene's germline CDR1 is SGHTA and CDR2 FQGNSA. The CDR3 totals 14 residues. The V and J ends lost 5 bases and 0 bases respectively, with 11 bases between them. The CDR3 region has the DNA TGTGCCAGCAGCAAAAGCGCCAGCTCCTACGAGCAGTACTTC. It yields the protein CASSKSASSYEQYF.

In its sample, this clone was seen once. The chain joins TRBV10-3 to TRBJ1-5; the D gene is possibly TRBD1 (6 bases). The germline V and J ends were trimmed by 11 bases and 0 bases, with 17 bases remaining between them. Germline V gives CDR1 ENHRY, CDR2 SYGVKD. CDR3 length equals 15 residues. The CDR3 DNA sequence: TGTGCCTCAGGGGTTGGGGGGGATAGCAATCAGCCCCAGCATTTT. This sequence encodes CASGVGGDSNQPQHF.

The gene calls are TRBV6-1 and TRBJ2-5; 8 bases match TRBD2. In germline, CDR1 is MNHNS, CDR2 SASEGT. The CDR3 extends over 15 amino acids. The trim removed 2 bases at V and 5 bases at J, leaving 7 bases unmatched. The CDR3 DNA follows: TGTGCCAGCAGTGAATTTGTCGGGGGGGACGAGACCCAGTACTTC. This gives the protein CASSEFVGGDETQYF.

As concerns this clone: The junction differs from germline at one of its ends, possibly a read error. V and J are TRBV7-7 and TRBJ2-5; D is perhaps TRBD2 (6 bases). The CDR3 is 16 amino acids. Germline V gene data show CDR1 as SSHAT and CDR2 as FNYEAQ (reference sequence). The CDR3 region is CASSLARGGDQETQYF. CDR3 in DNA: TGTGCTAGCAGCTTAGCGAGGGGCGGGGATCAAGAGACCCAGTACTTC.

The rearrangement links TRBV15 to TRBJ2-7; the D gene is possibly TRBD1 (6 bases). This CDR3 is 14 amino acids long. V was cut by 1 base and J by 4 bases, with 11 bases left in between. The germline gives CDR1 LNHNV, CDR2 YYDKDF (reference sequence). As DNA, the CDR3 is TGTGCCACCAGCAGAGGACAGGATAGGTACGAGCAGTACTTC. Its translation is CATSRGQDRYEQYF.

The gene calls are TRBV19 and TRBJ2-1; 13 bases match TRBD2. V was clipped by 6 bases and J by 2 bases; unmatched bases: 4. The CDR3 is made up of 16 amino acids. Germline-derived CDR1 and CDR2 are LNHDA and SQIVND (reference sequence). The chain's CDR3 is CASRPTSGGAYNEQFF. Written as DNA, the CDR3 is TGTGCCAGTAGGCCTACTAGCGGGGGGGCCTACAATGAGCAGTTCTTC.

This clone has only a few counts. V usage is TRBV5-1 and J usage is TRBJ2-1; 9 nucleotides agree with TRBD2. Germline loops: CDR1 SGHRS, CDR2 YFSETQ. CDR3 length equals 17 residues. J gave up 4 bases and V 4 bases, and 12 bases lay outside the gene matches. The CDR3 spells CASSIGIAGAFYNEQFF. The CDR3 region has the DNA TGCGCCAGCAGCATAGGGATAGCGGGGGCGTTTTACAATGAGCAGTTCTTC.

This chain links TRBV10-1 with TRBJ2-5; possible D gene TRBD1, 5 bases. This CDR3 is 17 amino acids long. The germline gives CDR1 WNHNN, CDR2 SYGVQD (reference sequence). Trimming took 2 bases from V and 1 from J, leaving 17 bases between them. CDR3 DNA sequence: TGCGCCAGCAGTGAGAGCAAGGCAGGGTTTGTCCAAGAGACCCAGTACTTC. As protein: CASSESKAGFVQETQYF.

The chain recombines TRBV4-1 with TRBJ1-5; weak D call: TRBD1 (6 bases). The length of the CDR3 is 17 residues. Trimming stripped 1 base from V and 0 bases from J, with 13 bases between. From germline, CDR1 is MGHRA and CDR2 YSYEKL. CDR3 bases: TGCGCCAGCAGCCAAGTGGGTACAGGGTATAGCAATCAGCCCCAGCATTTT. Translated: CASSQVGTGYSNQPQHF.